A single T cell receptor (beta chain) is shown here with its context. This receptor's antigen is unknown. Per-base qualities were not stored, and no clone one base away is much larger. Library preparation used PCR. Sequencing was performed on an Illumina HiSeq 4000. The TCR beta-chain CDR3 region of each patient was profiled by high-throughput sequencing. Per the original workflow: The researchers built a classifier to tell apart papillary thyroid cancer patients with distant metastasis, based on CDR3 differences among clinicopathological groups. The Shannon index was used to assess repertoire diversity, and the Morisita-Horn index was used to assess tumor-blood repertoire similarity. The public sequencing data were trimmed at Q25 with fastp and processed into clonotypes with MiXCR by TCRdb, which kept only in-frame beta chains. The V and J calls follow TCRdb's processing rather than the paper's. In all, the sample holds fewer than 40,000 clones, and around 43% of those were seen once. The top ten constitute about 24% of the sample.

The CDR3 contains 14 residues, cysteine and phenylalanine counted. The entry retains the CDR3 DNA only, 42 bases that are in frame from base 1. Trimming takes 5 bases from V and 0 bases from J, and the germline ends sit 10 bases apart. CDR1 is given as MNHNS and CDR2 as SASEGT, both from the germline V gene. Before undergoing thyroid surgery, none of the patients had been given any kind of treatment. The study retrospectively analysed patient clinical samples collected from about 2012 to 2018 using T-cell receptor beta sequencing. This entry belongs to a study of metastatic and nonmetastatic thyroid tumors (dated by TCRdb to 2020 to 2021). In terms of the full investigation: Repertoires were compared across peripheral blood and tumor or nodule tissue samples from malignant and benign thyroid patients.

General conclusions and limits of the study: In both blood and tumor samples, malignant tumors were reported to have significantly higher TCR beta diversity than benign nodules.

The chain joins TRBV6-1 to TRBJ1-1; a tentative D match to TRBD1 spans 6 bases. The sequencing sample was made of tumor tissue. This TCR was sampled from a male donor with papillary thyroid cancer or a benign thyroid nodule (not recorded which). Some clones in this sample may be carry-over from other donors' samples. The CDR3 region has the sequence CASSSGELNTEAFF. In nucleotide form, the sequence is TGTGCCAGCAGTTCAGGGGAGCTGAACACTGAAGCTTTCTTT.